This T cell receptor (beta chain) was found in a study of control samples from healthy donors and cancer patients (dated by TCRdb to the early 2020s). The library was built by means of the immunoSEQ multiplex PCR assay. TCRdb retrieved this table from immuneACCESS and kept in-frame rearrangements only. Not all clones are present; in checked studies, unresolved V genes account for under half, and no reason is known for the remainder. Recorded for this sample are about 120,000 clones; approximately 87% of them occurred a single time. The ten biggest clones cover 12% of the sample. Points on this clone: The antigen it binds to is not known. No base qualities exist here, and no much larger clone lies one base off it.

The CDR3 numbers 13 residues from cysteine through phenylalanine. Here the CDR3 DNA is all that survives: 39 bases in frame from base 1. Between the V and J ends, shortened by 4 bases and 13 bases respectively, the junction contains 14 bases. The sequence was obtained from a man aged 25 to 40 in good health. Sequencing was performed on blood. The chain was built from TRBV12-3 or TRBV12-4 and TRBJ1-6; a weak D assignment points to TRBD1 (5 bases agree). CDR3 loop: CASSSSWGEPLHF. The DNA sequence is as follows: TGTGCCAGCAGTTCCTCGTGGGGCGAGCCCCTCCACTTT.